The rows below give T cell receptor beta chains drawn from one sample of a study of blood T cell repertoires in COVID-19. The protocol was immunoSEQ multiplex PCR, while the TCRdb copy is restricted to in-frame clones and leaves out a portion. The table lists about 160,000 clones, approximately 91% of them singletons. The sample comprised peripheral blood. All receptors derive from a man aged 18 to 29 with acute or convalescent COVID-19. Each CDR3 is given with its conserved first and last residue. The D gene is left open where the match is weak. Size tells how often a clone was seen (once, few, many) or the class of an expanded clone, and some rows leave it out.

V gene: TRBV2
D gene: .
J gene: TRBJ1-2
clone size: once
CDR3 DNA: TGTGCCAGCAGTGTCTCGGGGAATGGCTACACCTTC
CDR3 protein: CASSVSGNGYTF

V gene: TRBV6-5
D gene: .
J gene: TRBJ1-1
clone size: .
CDR3 DNA: TGTGCCAGCATCGCAAAGGACAGGAACACTGAAGCTTTCTTT
CDR3 protein: CASIAKDRNTEAFF

V gene: TRBV11-2
D gene: .
J gene: TRBJ1-6
clone size: once
CDR3 DNA: TGTGCCAGCAGCGGGGGGTCGGGAAGGAATAATTCACCCCTCCACTTT
CDR3 protein: CASSGGSGRNNSPLHF

V gene: TRBV19
D gene: .
J gene: TRBJ2-7
clone size: .
CDR3 DNA: TGTGCCAGTAGTCGACAGGTCCCCTCCTACGAGCAGTACTTC
CDR3 protein: CASSRQVPSYEQYF

V gene: TRBV9
D gene: TRBD2
J gene: TRBJ2-7
clone size: few
CDR3 DNA: TGTGCCAGCAGCGTAGATGGGACTAGCGGCTACGAGCAGTACTTC
CDR3 protein: CASSVDGTSGYEQYF

V gene: TRBV19
D gene: .
J gene: TRBJ1-2
clone size: .
CDR3 DNA: TGTGCCAGTAGTATAGATTTCGGGGGAGGCTACACCTTC
CDR3 protein: CASSIDFGGGYTF

V gene: TRBV19
D gene: TRBD2
J gene: TRBJ2-3
clone size: .
CDR3 DNA: TGTGCCAGTAATTCGGGAGGGCCTGCAGATACGCAGTATTTT
CDR3 protein: CASNSGGPADTQYF

V gene: TRBV7-6
D gene: .
J gene: TRBJ1-5
clone size: .
CDR3 DNA: TGTGCCAGCAGCTTGCAGGGTCCCAATCAGCCCCAGCATTTT
CDR3 protein: CASSLQGPNQPQHF

V gene: TRBV19
D gene: TRBD1
J gene: TRBJ2-7
clone size: .
CDR3 DNA: TGTGCCAGTAGCTTGACAGGGACAACCTACGAGCAGTACTTC
CDR3 protein: CASSLTGTTYEQYF

V gene: TRBV5-1
D gene: .
J gene: TRBJ1-2
clone size: .
CDR3 DNA: TGCGCCAGCAGCTTCGGCGGGGACGGCTACACCTTC
CDR3 protein: CASSFGGDGYTF

V gene: TRBV19
D gene: TRBD1
J gene: TRBJ1-2
clone size: .
CDR3 DNA: TGTGCCAGTAGTATACGCCGGGACAGGGGGCTGAGTAACTATGGCTACACCTTC
CDR3 protein: CASSIRRDRGLSNYGYTF

V gene: TRBV7-2
D gene: TRBD1
J gene: TRBJ1-2
clone size: once
CDR3 DNA: TGTGCCAGCAGCTTGGGAAGGGACAGGGCAGAGATTTCAAGTGGCTACACCTTC
CDR3 protein: CASSLGRDRAEISSGYTF

V gene: TRBV3-1/TRBV3-2
D gene: TRBD1
J gene: TRBJ1-1
clone size: .
CDR3 DNA: TGTGCCAGCAGCCGTGCAGGGGGCGTCGGGAACACTGAAGCTTTCTTT
CDR3 protein: CASSRAGGVGNTEAFF

V gene: TRBV7-9
D gene: .
J gene: TRBJ1-1
clone size: .
CDR3 DNA: TGTGCCAGCAGCCCGTCAGTAAACACTGAAGCTTTCTTT
CDR3 protein: CASSPSVNTEAFF

V gene: TRBV3-1/TRBV3-2
D gene: .
J gene: TRBJ1-1
clone size: .
CDR3 DNA: TGTGCCAGCAGCGAATCACAGGATTTCACTGAAGCTTTCTTT
CDR3 protein: CASSESQDFTEAFF

V gene: TRBV27
D gene: .
J gene: TRBJ1-3
clone size: once
CDR3 DNA: TGTGCCAGCAGAGAACAGGGTAGGAACACCATATATTTT
CDR3 protein: CASREQGRNTIYF

V gene: TRBV5-5
D gene: .
J gene: TRBJ2-5
clone size: .
CDR3 DNA: TGTGCCAGCAGCTCCTTAGGACAGCTGCAAGAGACCCAGTACTTC
CDR3 protein: CASSSLGQLQETQYF

V gene: TRBV11-2
D gene: TRBD2
J gene: TRBJ2-1
clone size: .
CDR3 DNA: TGTGCCAGCAGCCGTTCCCGGGCGGGACTACTGAACAATGAGCAGTTCTTC
CDR3 protein: CASSRSRAGLLNNEQFF

V gene: TRBV3-1/TRBV3-2
D gene: .
J gene: TRBJ1-2
clone size: .
CDR3 DNA: TGTGCCAGCAGCCGCAGGACACCCAGCCTTAACTATGGCTACACCTTC
CDR3 protein: CASSRRTPSLNYGYTF

V gene: TRBV7-2
D gene: .
J gene: TRBJ2-5
clone size: few
CDR3 DNA: TGTGCCAGCAGCCCTCCTGGGGCCCCCTCGCGAAAGACCCAGTACTTC
CDR3 protein: CASSPPGAPSRKTQYF

V gene: TRBV19
D gene: .
J gene: TRBJ1-1
clone size: .
CDR3 DNA: TGTGCCAGTAGCCGAGAGCCGGGGATGAACACTGAAGCTTTCTTT
CDR3 protein: CASSREPGMNTEAFF

V gene: TRBV24-1
D gene: TRBD1
J gene: TRBJ1-2
clone size: .
CDR3 DNA: TGTGCCACCAGTGACGGACAGGGAGGCTACACCTTC
CDR3 protein: CATSDGQGGYTF

V gene: TRBV7-2
D gene: .
J gene: TRBJ2-3
clone size: .
CDR3 DNA: TGTGCCAGCTCCCCGAGGCAGGGGCGTACGCAGTATTTT
CDR3 protein: CASSPRQGRTQYF

V gene: TRBV7-9
D gene: TRBD1
J gene: TRBJ2-1
clone size: .
CDR3 DNA: TGTGCCAGCAGCTTCATAGGACAGGCAAATGAGCAGTTCTTC
CDR3 protein: CASSFIGQANEQFF

V gene: TRBV10-1
D gene: .
J gene: TRBJ2-1
clone size: .
CDR3 DNA: TGCGCCAGCACCGGGGGAGGCTCCTACAATGAGCAGTTCTTC
CDR3 protein: CASTGGGSYNEQFF

V gene: TRBV24-1
D gene: TRBD1
J gene: TRBJ1-2
clone size: .
CDR3 DNA: TGTGCCACCAGTGACTCCTACAGGGGGGTTTCCTATGGCTACACCTTC
CDR3 protein: CATSDSYRGVSYGYTF

V gene: TRBV4-1
D gene: .
J gene: TRBJ1-4
clone size: .
CDR3 DNA: TGCGCCAGCAGCCTAACCGGGGGGCAAGAAAAACTGTTTTTT
CDR3 protein: CASSLTGGQEKLFF

V gene: TRBV7-9
D gene: TRBD1
J gene: TRBJ1-5
clone size: .
CDR3 DNA: TGTGCCAGCAGCACGGCCCCAGGGACAGGGGAGAATCAGCCCCAGCATTTT
CDR3 protein: CASSTAPGTGENQPQHF

V gene: TRBV6-5
D gene: .
J gene: TRBJ2-7
clone size: .
CDR3 DNA: TGTGCCAGCAGTTACCGGCTAGCGACATACGAGCAGTACTTC
CDR3 protein: CASSYRLATYEQYF

V gene: TRBV18
D gene: .
J gene: TRBJ2-1
clone size: .
CDR3 DNA: TGTGCCAGCTCACCACGGGCAGCATCCACCTCCGACGGAAGTGGGTACAATGAGCAGTTCTTC
CDR3 protein: CASSPRAASTSDGSGYNEQFF

V gene: TRBV2
D gene: .
J gene: TRBJ2-7
clone size: .
CDR3 DNA: TGTGCCAGCAGTGGAGGGTTCGGGAACGAGCAGTACTTC
CDR3 protein: CASSGGFGNEQYF

V gene: TRBV27
D gene: TRBD2
J gene: TRBJ2-3
clone size: .
CDR3 DNA: TGTGCCAGCAGTTTCGGGGGTGAGGCGGGGGGGCCAGATACGCAGTATTTT
CDR3 protein: CASSFGGEAGGPDTQYF

V gene: TRBV27
D gene: .
J gene: TRBJ1-2
clone size: .
CDR3 DNA: TGTGCCAGCAGTTTACGGTCAGGGAACTATGGCTACACCTTC
CDR3 protein: CASSLRSGNYGYTF